This T cell receptor (beta chain) was identified in a study of blood T cell repertoires in COVID-19. At the level of the study: Nucleic acid was either cDNA or gDNA, and it came from T cells, B-cell-depleted T cells, or PBMCs.

Study processing details: Amplifying reference gene primers gave estimates of nucleated cell counts. Some clones are missing from TCRdb's copy, which holds only in-frame ones; the method was immunoSEQ multiplex PCR. V and J calls plus clone size are reproduced from that table; the DNA served to infer D and trimming. The sample has some 320,000 clones; around 90% are singletons. Enrollees, 18 to 89 years old, lived in some 24 US areas. Either two negative PCRs, clearance, or symptom resolution qualified Cohort 3 donors as recovered. The source is a man aged 55 to 70 who had recovered from COVID-19. Material for sequencing was PBMCs or T cells enriched from blood (not recorded which).

In DNA, the CDR3 is TGCAGCGTTGTGAACGCGGGAGCCTACGAGCAGTACTTC. Translated, it gives CSVVNAGAYEQYF. The chain carries TRBV29-1 and TRBJ2-7; 7 positions match TRBD2. V gave up 4 bases and J gave up 2 bases; unmatched junction bases: 5. Germline CDR1 SQVTM, CDR2 ANQGSEA. The CDR3 has 13 residues.